A single sample is the source of the 2 T cell receptor beta chains below, sequenced in a study of shared T cell receptors in the human thymus. Sequencing was performed with immunoSEQ multiplex PCR; in TCRdb, only in-frame clones are kept and a portion is missing. Here the sample spans about 610,000 clones, over 75% being singletons. This same sample was also part of a study on human thymus T cells.

The specimen was thymocytes. These receptors all come from a boy younger than two with a congenital heart defect.

This CDR3 is CASSQLLQGAGNTEAFF. In DNA, the CDR3 is TGTGCCAGCAGCCAACTGTTACAGGGGGCGGGGAACACTGAAGCTTTCTTT. The gene calls are TRBV11-3 and TRBJ1-1; 9 positions agree with TRBD1. This CDR3 comprises 17 residues. Per the germline V gene, CDR1 is SGHNT and CDR2 is YENEEA. The V gene end was trimmed by 5 bases and the J gene end by 1 base; junction bases not matched to a gene: 11.

The chain recombines TRBV25-1 with TRBJ2-5; the D is unclear. The CDR3 length is 16 residues. V was shortened by 2 bases and J by 4 bases, with 17 bases between the two germline ends. Per germline, CDR1 MGHDK and CDR2 SYGVNS. The CDR3 loop is CASSEGYERKRETQYF. The CDR3 nucleotides are TGTGCCAGCAGTGAAGGGTACGAGCGAAAGAGAGAGACCCAGTACTTC. The whole variable domain, remainder taken from reference TRBV25-1 and TRBJ2-5, is EADIYQTPRYLVIGTGKKITLECSQTMGHDKMYWYQQDPGMELHLIHYSYGVNSTEKGDLSSESTVSRIRTEHFPLTLESARPSHTSQYLCASSEGYERKRETQYFGPGTRLLVL.